The 20 T cell receptor beta chains below all came from one sample that was sequenced in a study of T cell responses to AZD1222 COVID-19 vaccine. Profiled with immunoSEQ multiplex PCR; TCRdb holds only in-frame clones, not every one. The sample includes some 180,000 clones, 85% to 95% of them seen just once. Specimen: peripheral blood, collected 28 days after the second dose of the MenACWY control vaccine. The receptor set was obtained from an adult who received the MenACWY meningococcal vaccine as a control.

V usage is TRBV5-1 and J usage is TRBJ1-3; D is possibly TRBD1 (6 bases). This CDR3 comprises 15 residues. With 3 bases removed from V and 8 bases from J, the gap between germline ends came to 18 bases. CDR1 and CDR2 (germline): SGHRS, YFSETQ. In nucleotides, the CDR3 is TGCGCCAGCAGCTCCGCCGGGACAAATGGGGACACCATATATTTT. Protein sequence: CASSSAGTNGDTIYF.

This chain links TRBV18 with TRBJ2-7, with TRBD1 as a possible D gene (5 bases). The germline V and J ends were trimmed by 3 bases and 2 bases, with 14 bases remaining between them. The CDR3 has 15 amino acids. CDR1 is KGHSH and CDR2 is LQKENI in the germline V gene. CDR3 region: CASSPKTVITYEQYF. Written as DNA, the CDR3 is TGTGCCAGCTCACCCAAGACAGTGATAACCTACGAGCAGTACTTC.

This clone has a handful of counts. The chain carries TRBV25-1 and TRBJ1-4; 9 nucleotides line up with TRBD1. V was pared by 6 bases and J by 5 bases, with 4 bases of the junction left unmatched. CDR3 length: 14 residues. The germline V gene has CDR1 MGHDK and CDR2 SYGVNS. The CDR3 spells CASRGGTGNEKLFF. The CDR3 nucleotides read TGTGCCAGCAGGGGCGGGACAGGGAATGAAAAACTGTTTTTT.

The V and J genes are TRBV14 and TRBJ1-3; D is undetermined. Germline CDR1 and CDR2: SGHDN and FVKESK. The length of the CDR3 is 15 residues. The V end was cut by 1 base, the J end by 0 bases, with 7 bases between. The CDR3 reads CASSQVGVSGNTIYF. CDR3 nucleotide sequence: TGTGCCAGCAGCCAAGTCGGGGTCTCTGGAAACACCATATATTTT.

The chain has TRBV2 and TRBJ1-2; 7 bases are shared with TRBD1. The V gene's germline CDR1 is SNHLY and CDR2 FYNNEI. The CDR3 contains 14 residues. Germline trimming cut 2 bases from V and 4 bases from J; bases unmatched to any gene: 4. The CDR3 DNA is TGTGCCAGCAGTGAACAGGGGGTCAGCTATGGCTACACCTTC. This sequence encodes CASSEQGVSYGYTF.

Concerning this clone: The sample holds other DNA sequences that translate to the same CDR3. V and J are TRBV3-1 (or the pseudogene TRBV3-2) and TRBJ2-5; D gene uncertain. In germline, CDR1 is LGHDT, CDR2 YNNKEL (reference sequence). V was clipped by 1 base and J by 7 bases, with 7 bases between them. The CDR3 loop spans 12 amino acids. For the CDR3, the DNA is TGTGCCAGCAGCCAAGCAGCGCGGACCCAGTACTTC. As protein: CASSQAARTQYF.

This sequence joins TRBV5-1 and TRBJ1-2, with TRBD1 matching 8 bases. V lost 4 bases to trimming and J lost 1 base; unmatched junction nucleotides: 3. The CDR3 extends over 14 amino acids. Germline CDR1 and CDR2: SGHRS and YFSETQ. This CDR3 is CASSHGQGNYGYTF. CDR3 nucleotides: TGCGCCAGCAGCCACGGACAGGGTAACTATGGCTACACCTTC.

This clone was counted once. This chain links TRBV11-3 with TRBJ1-1; 7 bases are a match to TRBD1. Germline trimming cut 2 bases from V and 6 bases from J; bases unmatched to any gene: 3. The CDR3 spans 13 residues. CDR1 SGHNT and CDR2 YENEEA come from the germline V gene. CDR3 loop: CASSLLTGAEAFF. The CDR3 DNA sequence: TGTGCCAGCAGCTTACTCACAGGGGCTGAAGCTTTCTTT.

This clone was seen once. V is TRBV18 and J is TRBJ2-3, with 8 bases fitting TRBD1. Trimming at V came to 2 bases and at J to 3 bases, leaving 7 bases not matched to a gene. Germline CDR1 reads KGHSH; CDR2 reads LQKENI. This CDR3 region has 16 residues. The CDR3 region is CASSPSAGGATDTQYF. The CDR3 bases are TGTGCCAGCTCACCATCTGCAGGGGGCGCGACAGATACGCAGTATTTT.

V and J are TRBV6-2 or TRBV6-3 and TRBJ1-6; 7 bases line up with TRBD1. V dropped 4 bases and J dropped 9; count of bases not matched to a gene: 9. The CDR3 is 15 amino acids. Germline CDR1 reads MNHEY; CDR2 reads SVGEGT. The CDR3 sequence: CASSLDRPGGSPLHF. Written as DNA, the CDR3 is TGTGCCAGCAGTTTGGACAGGCCAGGCGGTTCACCCCTCCACTTT.

The V gene is TRBV7-2, the J gene TRBJ1-1; TRBD1 might be the D (5 bases). This CDR3 has 14 amino acids. V was cut by 5 bases and J by 3 bases, with 13 bases left in between. Germline lookup yields CDR1 SGHTA and CDR2 FQGNSA. DNA for the CDR3: TGTGCCAGCAGCATGCTTGGGGGGGACACTGAAGCTTTCTTT. Translated: CASSMLGGDTEAFF.

This chain links TRBV10-2 with TRBJ2-1, with TRBD1 matching 9 bases. The CDR3 has 15 amino acids. V gave up 4 bases and J gave up 4 bases; unmatched junction bases: 5. From germline, CDR1 is WSHSY and CDR2 SAAADI. DNA of the CDR3: TGCGCCAGCAGTGGCCGGGACAGGGTTTACAATGAGCAGTTCTTC. This encodes CASSGRDRVYNEQFF.

Worth noting for this clone: One junction end does not reproduce the germline sequence, and a read error may be involved. The rearrangement links TRBV4-2 to TRBJ2-5, with 10 nucleotides matching TRBD2. Germline V gene sequence: CDR1 LGHNA, CDR2 YNFKEQ. This CDR3 comprises 16 residues. CDR3 nucleotide sequence: TGTGCCAGCAGCCAAGGGCTAGCGGGGGCAAGAGAGCCCCAGTACTTC. This codes for CASSQGLAGAREPQYF.

The V call is TRBV5-1, the J call TRBJ1-2; D is possibly TRBD1 (5 bases). The CDR3 length is 17 residues. Germline loops: CDR1 SGHRS, CDR2 YFSETQ. V lost 1 base to trimming and J lost 2 bases, with 18 bases between them. Here the CDR3 DNA reads TGCGCCAGCAGCTTGTCCGGGGCGGCCTCGCCGAACTATGGCTACACCTTC. Protein: CASSLSGAASPNYGYTF.

This rearrangement joins TRBV27 to TRBJ2-5; TRBD2 matches 11 bases. V was clipped by 2 bases and J by 5 bases; unmatched bases: 1. The CDR3 runs 14 residues. Germline V CDR1 and CDR2: MNHEY, SMNVEV (reference sequence). Here the CDR3 reads CASSLGTSGETQYF. CDR3 sequence (DNA): TGTGCCAGCAGTTTAGGGACTAGCGGCGAGACCCAGTACTTC.

The V and J genes are TRBV5-6 and TRBJ1-1; possible D gene TRBD1, 5 bases. Germline V gene sequence: CDR1 SGHDT, CDR2 YYEEEE. The CDR3 consists of 15 residues. The CDR3 spells CATTLGRGMNTEAFF. The CDR3 nucleotides read TGTGCGACCACGTTGGGCCGGGGCATGAACACTGAAGCTTTCTTT.

CDR3 nucleotides: TGTGCCAGCAGTGAAAGCACAGGGGCCCGAGCTTTCTTT. Its translation: CASSESTGARAFF. The V and J genes are TRBV2 and TRBJ1-1; TRBD1 aligns across 7 bases. Germline lookup yields CDR1 SNHLY and CDR2 FYNNEI. The CDR3 consists of 13 residues. The trim removed 2 bases at V and 10 bases at J, leaving 7 bases unmatched.

The chain uses TRBV28 and TRBJ1-2; tentative D call: TRBD1 (6 bases). Deletions cut 5 bases from V and 5 bases from J, with 12 bases between. Germline-derived CDR1 and CDR2 are MDHEN and SYDVKM. The CDR3 covers 13 residues. The CDR3 bases are TGTGCCAGCAGTCCGGAGGACAGATATGGCTACACCTTC. It translates to CASSPEDRYGYTF.

J is TRBJ1-2 and V is TRBV19, with a tentative D call TRBD1 (5 bases). The CDR3 is 14 residues long. Per the germline V gene, CDR1 is LNHDA and CDR2 is SQIVND (reference sequence). The germline V and J ends were trimmed by 7 bases and 0 bases, with 12 bases remaining between them. This CDR3 reads CASTRTQANYGYTF. The DNA of the CDR3 is TGTGCCAGTACTCGGACACAAGCTAACTATGGCTACACCTTC.

This chain connects TRBV19 to TRBJ1-2; 7 nucleotides agree with TRBD1. The length of the CDR3 is 14 residues. Looked up from germline, CDR1 is LNHDA and CDR2 is SQIVND (reference sequence). The V segment lost 5 bases and the J segment 4 bases; nucleotides outside the gene matches: 7. The CDR3 loop reads CASSEGQIRYGYTF. DNA of the CDR3: TGTGCCAGTAGTGAGGGACAGATCCGCTATGGCTACACCTTC. The variable domain in full, completed from reference TRBV19 and TRBJ1-2, reads DGGITQSPKYLFRKEGQNVTLSCEQNLNHDAMYWYRQDPGQGLRLIYYSQIVNDFQKGDIAEGYSVSREKKESFPLTVTSAQKNPTAFYLCASSEGQIRYGYTFGSGTRLTVV.